The entry below gives a single T cell receptor beta chain sequence along with its context. The antigen it recognizes is unknown. Mismatch with germline at one junction end may stem from a read error. This sample stems from a study of glioma-infiltrating T cells (dated by TCRdb to about 2016). Broadly, across the study: The low-grade gliomas were WHO grade II oligodendrogliomas or astrocytomas, while the glioblastomas were WHO grade IV tumors sampled at initial diagnosis rather than at recurrent diagnosis. Before surgery, glioma patients were given dexamethasone for six or fewer days. For blood libraries, the target was roughly 4.5- to 10-fold sequencing coverage of 850,000 to 1,000,000 peripheral T cells. Sequencing of TCR alpha- and beta-chain repertoires was performed on glioma tissue, on non-neoplastic brain tissue, and on matched peripheral blood mononuclear cells. To measure how far tissue and blood T-cell populations diverged, each tissue-infiltrating repertoire was compared against the peripheral blood repertoire of the same patient. The paired cohort was made up of three low-grade glioma patients, 7 to 9 primary glioblastoma patients and three non-glioma patients who contributed non-neoplastic brain tissue. What the work shows at the level of the full study, not this receptor alone: Group comparisons rested on small numbers: three non-neoplastic, three low-grade glioma and roughly 8 glioblastoma patients. A signature set of shared blood CDR3 motifs marked patients with low tissue-blood divergence and was depleted in highly divergent patients. Very few CDR3 sequences were shared between tissue and blood, attributed to high CDR3 diversity and limited sampling. VJ-independent divergence between tissue and blood was below expectation in non-neoplastic patients but above expectation in all gliomas, especially low-grade gliomas.

From a lookup of the germline V gene, CDR1 and CDR2 are MNHEY and SVGEGT. Taken from cysteine to phenylalanine, the CDR3 has 18 residues. Only the CDR3 part of the read is kept: 54 bases, read in frame from the first base. TCR alpha and beta CDR3 regions were amplified with the iRepertoire nested amplicon-rescue multiplex PCR (arm-PCR) platform from RNA. One-step reverse transcription and amplification used about 90-450 ng of tissue mRNA or PBMC total RNA as input. Following bead purification, Illumina adapters were added by a secondary multiplex PCR, and the libraries were gel-purified between 200 and 400 bp. Demultiplexing relied on internal 6-nucleotide barcodes carried by the libraries. Libraries were sequenced on an Illumina MiSeq with 2x220 or 2x250 nucleotide paired-end reads. As for the authors' bioinformatics: Paired reads were merged using FLASH 1.2.11 and were aligned to the GRCh37 human genome using BWA-MEM, after which TRA and TRB reads were extracted. For V and J assignment, an IMGT-derived reference of cassette sequences and CDR3 motifs that included pseudogenes was used. Three-frame translation of reads was performed, and productive CDR3s were defined as those with a C...FGXG motif and no stop codons. Unique combinations of V-J cassette pair and CDR3 amino acid sequence were defined as clonotypes. Reads were filtered by Hamming distance, thresholded by each sample's sequence error rate in mapped regions. TCRdb trimmed the raw reads at Q25, called clones with MiXCR and kept productive beta chains. Identical CDR3 protein sequences are pooled into one entry, listed with their most common genes and DNA. The V and J calls and clone size come from TCRdb's table, not from the authors' own analysis. The sample table records about 410,000 distinct CDR3 sequences; roughly 41% of these occur just once. About 11% of the sample rests with the top ten.

Immediately after resection, surgical brain or tumor specimens were cryofrozen in liquid nitrogen, and peripheral blood cells were collected at the same time. Material: glioma tissue, nonneoplastic brain tissue, or PBMCs (not recorded which). The chain employs TRBV6-2 or TRBV6-3 and TRBJ1-4, with TRBD1 as a weak D call on 5 bases. The source of this sequence is a human donor with low-grade glioma or glioblastoma, undergoing nonglioma brain surgery, or in good health (not recorded which). The CDR3 sequence is CASSYPGTIKSTNEKLFF. The nucleotide sequence is TGTGCCAGCAGTTACCCTGGGACCATCAAGTCAACTAATGAAAAGCTGTTTTTT.